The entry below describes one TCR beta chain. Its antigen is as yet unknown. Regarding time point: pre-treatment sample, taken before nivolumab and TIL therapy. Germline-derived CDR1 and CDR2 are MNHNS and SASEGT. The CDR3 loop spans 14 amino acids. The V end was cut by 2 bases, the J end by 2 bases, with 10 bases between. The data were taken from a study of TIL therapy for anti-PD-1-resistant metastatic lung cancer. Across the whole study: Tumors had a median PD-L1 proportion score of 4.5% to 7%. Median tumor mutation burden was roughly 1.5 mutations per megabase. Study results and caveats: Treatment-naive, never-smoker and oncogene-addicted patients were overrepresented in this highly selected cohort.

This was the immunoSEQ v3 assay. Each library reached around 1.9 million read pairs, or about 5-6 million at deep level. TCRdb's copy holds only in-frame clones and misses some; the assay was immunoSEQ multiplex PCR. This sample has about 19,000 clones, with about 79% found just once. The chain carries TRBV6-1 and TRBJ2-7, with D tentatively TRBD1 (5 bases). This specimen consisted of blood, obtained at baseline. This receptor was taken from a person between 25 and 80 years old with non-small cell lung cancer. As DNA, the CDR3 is TGTGCCAGCAGTGAACAAAGGGGTCCCTACGAGCAGTACTTC. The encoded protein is CASSEQRGPYEQYF.